This T cell receptor beta chain was sequenced for a study of blood T cell repertoires in COVID-19. About the research overall: The United States, Italy and Spain supplied acute and convalescent COVID-19 samples. From T cells, B-cell-depleted T cells, or PBMCs came the material, which was cDNA or gDNA.

This clone was counted only a few times. The CDR3 spans 14 residues. Germline-derived CDR1 and CDR2 are MNHEY and SVGEGT. V lost 0 bases and J lost 5, with 10 bases in between. Assay: immunoSEQ multiplex PCR; the TCRdb copy retains only in-frame clones and omits some. The table has just over 250,000 clones, around 86% seen once; the top ten hold approximately 9.8%. This chain connects TRBV6-2 or TRBV6-3 to TRBJ1-1; D not resolved. Sequencing was done on a sample of peripheral blood. The clonotype comes from a man aged 35 to 55 who had recovered from COVID-19. The CDR3 DNA is TGTGCCAGCAGTTACTCGGGAGTAGGGACTGAAGCTTTCTTT. The encoded protein is CASSYSGVGTEAFF.